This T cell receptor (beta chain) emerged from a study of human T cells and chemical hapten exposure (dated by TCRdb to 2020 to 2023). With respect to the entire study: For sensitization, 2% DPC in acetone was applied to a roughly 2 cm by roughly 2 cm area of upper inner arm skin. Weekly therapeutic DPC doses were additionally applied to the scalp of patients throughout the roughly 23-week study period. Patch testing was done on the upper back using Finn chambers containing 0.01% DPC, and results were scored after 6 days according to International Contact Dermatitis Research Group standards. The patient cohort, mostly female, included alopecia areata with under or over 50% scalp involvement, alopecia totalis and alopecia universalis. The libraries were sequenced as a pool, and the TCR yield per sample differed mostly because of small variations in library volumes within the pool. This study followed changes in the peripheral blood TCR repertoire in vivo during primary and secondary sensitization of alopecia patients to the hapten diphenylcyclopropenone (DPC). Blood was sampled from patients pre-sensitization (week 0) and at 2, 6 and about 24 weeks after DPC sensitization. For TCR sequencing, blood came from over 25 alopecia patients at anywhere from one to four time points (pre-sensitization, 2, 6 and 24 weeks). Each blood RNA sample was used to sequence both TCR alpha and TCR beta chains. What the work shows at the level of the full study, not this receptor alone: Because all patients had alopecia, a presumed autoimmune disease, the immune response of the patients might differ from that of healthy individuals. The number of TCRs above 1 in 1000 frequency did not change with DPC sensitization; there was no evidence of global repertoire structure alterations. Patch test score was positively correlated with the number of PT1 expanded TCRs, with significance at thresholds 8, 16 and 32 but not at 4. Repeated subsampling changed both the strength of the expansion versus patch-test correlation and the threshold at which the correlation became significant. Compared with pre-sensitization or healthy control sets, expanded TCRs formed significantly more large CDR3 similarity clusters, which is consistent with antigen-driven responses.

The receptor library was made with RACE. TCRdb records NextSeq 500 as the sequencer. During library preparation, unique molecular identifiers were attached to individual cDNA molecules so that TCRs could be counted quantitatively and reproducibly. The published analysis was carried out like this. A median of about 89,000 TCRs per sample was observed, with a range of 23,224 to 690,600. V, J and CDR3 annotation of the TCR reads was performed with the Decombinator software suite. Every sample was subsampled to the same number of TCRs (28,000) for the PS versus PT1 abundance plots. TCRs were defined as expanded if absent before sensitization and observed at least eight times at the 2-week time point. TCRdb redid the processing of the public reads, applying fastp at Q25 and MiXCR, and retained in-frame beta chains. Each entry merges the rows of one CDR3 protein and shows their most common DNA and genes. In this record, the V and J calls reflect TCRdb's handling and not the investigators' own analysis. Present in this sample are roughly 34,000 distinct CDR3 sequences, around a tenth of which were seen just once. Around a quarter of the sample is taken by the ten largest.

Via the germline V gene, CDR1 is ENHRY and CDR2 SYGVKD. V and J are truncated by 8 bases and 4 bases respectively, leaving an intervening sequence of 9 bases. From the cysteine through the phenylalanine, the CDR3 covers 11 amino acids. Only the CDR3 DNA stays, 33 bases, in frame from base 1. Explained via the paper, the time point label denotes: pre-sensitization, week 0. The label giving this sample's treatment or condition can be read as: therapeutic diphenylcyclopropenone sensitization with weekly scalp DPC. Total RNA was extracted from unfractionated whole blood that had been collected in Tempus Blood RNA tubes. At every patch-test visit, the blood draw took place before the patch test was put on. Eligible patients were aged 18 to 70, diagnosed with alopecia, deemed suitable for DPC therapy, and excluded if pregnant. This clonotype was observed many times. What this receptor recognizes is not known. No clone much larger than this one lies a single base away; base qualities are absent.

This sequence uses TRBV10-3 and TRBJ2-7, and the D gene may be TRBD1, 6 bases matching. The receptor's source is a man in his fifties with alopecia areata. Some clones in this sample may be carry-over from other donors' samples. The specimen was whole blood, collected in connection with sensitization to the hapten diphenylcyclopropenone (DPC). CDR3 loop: CAILQGYEQYF. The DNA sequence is TGTGCCATCCTACAGGGATACGAGCAGTACTTC.